The present T cell receptor beta chain was sequenced within a study of blood T cell repertoires in COVID-19 (dated by TCRdb to 2018 to 2020). About the full investigation: Collaborator samples came from the United States, Italy and Spain and covered acute and convalescent phases of COVID-19. The material from the prospective study consisted of cDNA or gDNA derived from T cells, B-cell-depleted T cells, or PBMCs. The dataset comprised deeply sampled blood TCRbeta repertoires from subjects exposed to, actively infected with, or recovered from COVID-19. The repertoires were made available in a free public database intended to serve as a resource for research on the immune response to SARS-CoV-2. The samples were drawn from two sources: the first 160 participants of the ongoing ImmuneRACE study, and fewer than 1,500 subjects contributed by 6 global collaborators. Nearly every sample came with metadata listing a de-identified subject ID, COVID-19 status, age in years and sex. Where HLA class I and class II types were available, the types were taken from metadata supplied by the sample provider, not from assay-based typing.

The cysteine opens and the phenylalanine closes a CDR3 of 13 amino acids. The sequence is cut down to CDR3 DNA, 39 bases in frame from base 1. CDR1 and CDR2, per the germline V gene, are SQVTM and ANQGSEA. V is shortened by 4 bases, J by 4 bases, and the region joining them spans 13 bases. TCRbeta CDR3 regions were amplified from genomic DNA by means of the immunoSEQ Assay, a bias-controlled multiplex PCR. For the original study's pipeline: The number of nucleated cells in each sample was estimated by amplification of reference gene primers within the assay. To quantify the absolute abundance of each unique TCRbeta CDR3 rearrangement, sequence reads were collapsed and filtered. For each sample, productive Simpson clonality was calculated as the square root of Simpson's diversity index across productive rearrangements. TCRdb stores this immuneACCESS table with in-frame sequences only. Part of the clones is absent; in the studies checked, under half of the shortfall reflects unresolved V genes, and no reason is known for the rest. V and J calls and clone size are copied from that table; D and trimming were computed from the DNA. A total of around 250,000 clones appear in this sample, roughly nine tenths of them only once. 1.2% of the sample rests with the top ten.

Participants in the prospective study were enrolled through a virtual design, were aged about 18 to 90 years, and lived in about 25 United States geographic areas. In the prospective study, participants were assigned to cohorts based on the clinical history participants reported in a screening survey and a study questionnaire. Mobile phlebotomists in the prospective study collected whole blood, serum and a nasopharyngeal or oropharyngeal swab from every participant. Prospective study participants could optionally give additional blood draws and questionnaires over an approximately 2-month period. Blood samples from the prospective study were shipped frozen or at room temperature prior to DNA extraction. Broader findings and caveats from the paper: How much clinical and demographic metadata was included differed by source and by participant, and the metadata was provided uncurated.

With regard to this clone: The antigen this receptor binds is unknown. There are no base qualities to consult, and no much larger clone falls within one base.

Sequencing was performed on PBMCs or T cells enriched from blood (not recorded which). The sequence derives from a human donor in a cohort exposed to, infected with or recovered from COVID-19 (not recorded which). The donor label of this sample is uncertain. Rearrangement joined TRBV29-1 to TRBJ1-2; the D segment cannot be called with confidence. The CDR3 loop reads CSVGLVASYGYTF. The nucleotide sequence reads TGCAGCGTTGGACTGGTGGCGTCCTATGGCTACACCTTC.